These 25 T cell receptor beta chains were sequenced from one sample in a study of identical twins. TCRdb analysed the 5' RACE reads with MiXCR anew, one entry per CDR3 protein. The sample contains more than 400,000 distinct CDR3 sequences, about 15% of which appear only once. This sample also appeared in a second study, on yellow fever vaccine responses in identical twins.

The specimen was CD4+ T cells sorted from blood. The source of these receptors is a woman between 18 and 30 years old in good health.

The J gene is TRBJ2-1, the V gene TRBV20-1, with D possibly matching TRBD2 (6 bases). The V end was cut by 7 bases, the J end by 8 bases, with 18 bases between. The germline V gene encodes CDR1 DFQATT and CDR2 SNEGSKA (reference sequence). CDR3 length: 13 residues. The CDR3 loop reads CSVPGSWGDEQFF. For the CDR3, the DNA is TGCAGTGTGCCGGGATCGTGGGGGGATGAGCAGTTCTTC.

This clonotype was recorded a few times. The chain joins TRBV29-1 to TRBJ2-7, with 8 bases matching TRBD1. This CDR3 contains 14 residues. With V trimmed by 1 base and J by 2 bases, 4 bases remained unmatched. CDR1 is SQVTM and CDR2 is ANQGSEA in the germline V gene. The chain's CDR3 is CSVEGRGRTYEQYF. In nucleotides, the CDR3 is TGCAGCGTTGAAGGCAGGGGGCGAACCTACGAGCAGTACTTC.

The rearrangement uses TRBV7-7 and TRBJ2-3; possible D gene TRBD2, 5 bases. V was cut by 1 base and J by 5 bases, with 7 bases left in between. The CDR3 extends over 13 amino acids. Germline V gene data show CDR1 as SSHAT and CDR2 as FNYEAQ (reference sequence). This CDR3 is CASSLDEGDTQYF. The CDR3 coding sequence is TGTGCCAGCAGCTTAGACGAGGGAGATACGCAGTATTTT.

The table lists this clonotype with a count of one. V gene TRBV7-2 combines with J gene TRBJ2-2, with 10 positions matching TRBD2. The CDR3 runs to 17 residues. CDR1 and CDR2 from the germline V gene are SGHTA and FQGNSA. Trimming took 5 bases from V and 9 from J; bases not matched to a gene: 15. This chain's CDR3 is CASSPQPLPSGGRELFF. DNA of the CDR3: TGTGCCAGCAGCCCGCAGCCCCTTCCTAGCGGGGGCCGGGAGCTGTTTTTT.

This clonotype was seen only once. J is TRBJ2-3 and V is TRBV2; 10 bases align to TRBD2. Germline-derived CDR1 and CDR2 are SNHLY and FYNNEI. Trimming removed 7 bases from V and 0 bases from J; junction bases left unmatched: 4. CDR3 size: 15 residues. In nucleotides, the CDR3 is TGTGCCAGCAATACACTAGCGGGGAGCACAGATACGCAGTATTTT. Amino acids: CASNTLAGSTDTQYF.

The chain couples TRBV28 to TRBJ2-5, with 10 bases aligning to TRBD1. The germline CDR1 and CDR2 sequences are MDHEN and SYDVKM. The CDR3 runs 13 residues. The V gene end was trimmed by 5 bases and the J gene end by 5 bases; junction bases not matched to a gene: 2. This CDR3 reads CASSTGQGETQYF. The CDR3 bases are TGTGCCAGCAGTACGGGACAGGGGGAGACCCAGTACTTC.

The chain uses TRBV4-2 and TRBJ2-7, with TRBD2 matching 12 bases. This CDR3 contains 17 residues. After removal of 2 bases from V and 1 base from J, the junction contained 6 bases not matched to a gene. CDR1 and CDR2 from the germline V gene are LGHNA and YNFKEQ. The CDR3 nucleotides read TGTGCCAGCAGCCAACCCGGACTAGCGGGAAAATCCTACGAGCAGTACTTC. Protein: CASSQPGLAGKSYEQYF.

The rearrangement joins TRBV2 to TRBJ2-5; TRBD1 matches 11 bases. The CDR3 loop spans 17 amino acids. With 6 bases clipped from V and 4 bases from J, the junction kept 13 bases outside the gene matches. Germline CDR1 SNHLY, CDR2 FYNNEI. The CDR3 DNA reads as TGTGCCAGCAGCCCGGGGGGGCGGACAGGGGGCCGAGAGACCCAGTACTTC. This gives the protein CASSPGGRTGGRETQYF.

The chain combines TRBV4-1 with TRBJ2-1, with 9 bases matching TRBD1. Germline V lookup: CDR1 MGHRA, CDR2 YSYEKL. Germline trimming cut 0 bases from V and 4 bases from J; bases unmatched to any gene: 7. The CDR3 consists of 17 residues. CDR3 sequence: CASSQDWGTGRYNEQFF. DNA for the CDR3: TGCGCCAGCAGCCAAGATTGGGGGACAGGGCGGTACAATGAGCAGTTCTTC.

This chain uses TRBV20-1 with TRBJ1-3, with unresolved D. The CDR3 runs 13 residues. The germline CDR1 and CDR2 sequences are DFQATT and SNEGSKA (reference sequence). V was clipped by 1 base and J by 4 bases, with 8 bases between them. The chain's CDR3 is CSARGEYGNTIYF. DNA of the CDR3: TGCAGTGCTAGAGGGGAGTACGGAAACACCATATATTTT.

This clonotype was counted a few times. V is TRBV18 and J is TRBJ2-7, with TRBD2 as a possible D gene (6 bases). Germline V gene data show CDR1 as KGHSH and CDR2 as LQKENI. Between the trimmed V and J ends, which lost 6 bases and 0 bases, there was a span of 9 bases. The CDR3 is 13 amino acids. The CDR3 protein is CASSGLFSYEQYF. CDR3 sequence (DNA): TGTGCCAGCTCGGGACTGTTCTCCTACGAGCAGTACTTC.

The chain uses TRBV28 and TRBJ2-3, with 8 positions matching TRBD2. The CDR3 is made up of 15 amino acids. The trim removed 6 bases at V and 6 bases at J, leaving 11 bases unmatched. Germline lookup yields CDR1 MDHEN and CDR2 SYDVKM. CDR3 sequence: CASRRARGGLDTQYF. The DNA for the CDR3 is TGTGCCAGCAGGCGGGCACGGGGGGGCCTCGATACGCAGTATTTT.

This clonotype was seen more than once but under ten times. The chain is built from TRBV20-1 and TRBJ2-2; perhaps TRBD1 as D (5 bases). V was shortened by 2 bases and J by 4 bases, with 8 bases between the two germline ends. Germline V gene sequence: CDR1 DFQATT, CDR2 SNEGSKA (reference sequence). The CDR3 contains 13 residues. The CDR3 nucleotides read TGCAGTGCTAGACCCAGGGCCACCGGGGAGCTGTTTTTT. Translating it yields CSARPRATGELFF.

The chain carries TRBV5-1 and TRBJ1-1, with 10 bases aligning to TRBD1. The CDR3 is 14 amino acids. Trimming cost V 4 bases and J 11 bases; bases outside gene matches: 11. The germline V gene encodes CDR1 SGHRS and CDR2 YFSETQ. In DNA form, the CDR3 reads TGCGCCAGCAGCCTTTCGACAGGGGGCGCGGGGGCTTTCTTT. It translates to CASSLSTGGAGAFF.

The table lists this clonotype with many counts. The chain has TRBV5-1 and TRBJ2-3; D ambiguous. The CDR3 contains 12 residues. CDR1 and CDR2 (germline): SGHRS, YFSETQ. Between the trimmed V and J ends, which lost 2 bases and 6 bases, there was a span of 7 bases. This CDR3 reads CASSFQADTQYF. For the CDR3, the DNA is TGCGCCAGCAGCTTCCAGGCTGATACGCAGTATTTT.

The gene calls are TRBV12-3 or TRBV12-4 and TRBJ1-5; TRBD1 matches 8 bases. J lost 1 base, V lost 6 bases, and 5 bases had no gene match. This CDR3 has 15 amino acids. The DNA for the CDR3 is TGTGCCAGCAGCACAGGGGGTTCGAGCAATCAGCCCCAGCATTTT. This translates into CASSTGGSSNQPQHF.

This clonotype was seen more than once but under ten times. The chain has TRBV20-1 and TRBJ2-5; tentatively, D is TRBD2 (6 bases). V lost 0 bases, J lost 4 bases, and 15 bases lay in between. Looked up from germline, CDR1 is DFQATT and CDR2 is SNEGSKA (reference sequence). The CDR3 length is 15 residues. The CDR3 loop reads CSARDLLTGVETQYF. The CDR3, as DNA: TGCAGTGCTAGAGACCTCCTGACGGGAGTAGAGACCCAGTACTTC.

The chain carries TRBV28 and TRBJ2-7, with 11 positions matching TRBD2. CDR1 is MDHEN, CDR2 SYDVKM, per germline. This CDR3 has 18 amino acids. V trimming: 2 bases; J trimming: 0 bases; junction bases outside the gene matches: 9. CDR3 protein: CASSLPFRLAGISYEQYF. In DNA form, the CDR3 reads TGTGCCAGCAGTTTACCCTTCCGACTAGCGGGGATCTCCTACGAGCAGTACTTC.

The rearrangement joins TRBV12-3 or TRBV12-4 to TRBJ2-2; 10 bases map to TRBD2. The CDR3 contains 15 residues. With 3 bases clipped from V and 5 bases from J, the junction kept 3 bases outside the gene matches. CDR3: CASSFELAGTGELFF. CDR3 sequence (DNA): TGTGCCAGCAGTTTTGAACTAGCGGGGACCGGGGAGCTGTTTTTT.

The gene calls are TRBV5-1 and TRBJ2-5; D is unresolved. Germline values: CDR1 SGHRS, CDR2 YFSETQ. CDR3 length: 16 residues. Deletions cut 1 base from V and 1 base from J, with 14 bases between. The CDR3 region has the DNA TGCGCCAGCAGCTTGTTCGCGGTAGTTTCCCAAGAGACCCAGTACTTC. Translation: CASSLFAVVSQETQYF.

This clonotype was seen a handful of times. This rearrangement joins TRBV4-2 to TRBJ2-3; 13 bases are a match to TRBD2. The CDR3 runs 15 residues. Unmatched junction bases numbered 1, after V lost 1 base and J lost 6 bases. Germline assignment: CDR1 LGHNA and CDR2 YNFKEQ. CDR3: CASSQGTSGGDTQYF. In nucleotides, the CDR3 is TGTGCCAGCAGCCAAGGGACTAGCGGGGGTGATACGCAGTATTTT.

The chain recombines TRBV19 with TRBJ1-1; D is unclear. The CDR3 covers 11 residues. Between the trimmed V and J ends, which lost 7 bases and 6 bases, there was a span of 9 bases. Germline lookup yields CDR1 LNHDA and CDR2 SQIVND (reference sequence). CDR3 amino acids: CASTRSAEAFF. The CDR3 nucleotides are TGTGCCAGTACCAGGAGCGCTGAAGCTTTCTTT.

This chain joins TRBV9 and TRBJ2-1, with 9 bases identical to TRBD2. The CDR3 is made up of 20 amino acids. V dropped 0 bases and J dropped 4; count of bases not matched to a gene: 17. The germline CDR1 and CDR2 sequences are SGDLS and YYNGEE. The DNA for the CDR3 is TGTGCCAGCAGCGTAGGTGCGGTATTAGCGGGGGATCGAGATTACAATGAGCAGTTCTTC. Its protein product is CASSVGAVLAGDRDYNEQFF.

The rearrangement uses TRBV13 and TRBJ2-4; D perhaps matches TRBD2 (6 bases). The V end lost 4 bases, the J end lost 7 bases, and 11 bases lay between the germline ends. CDR1 and CDR2 from the germline V gene are PRHDT and FYEKMQ (reference sequence). The CDR3 length is 13 residues. DNA of the CDR3: TGTGCCAGCAGCTCCCCTGGGGGGAACATTCAGTACTTC. Translated, it gives CASSSPGGNIQYF.

The chain employs TRBV20-1 and TRBJ2-1; TRBD2 matches at 8 bases. The CDR3 covers 11 residues. The V gene end was trimmed by 7 bases and the J gene end by 10 bases; junction bases not matched to a gene: 6. Germline V gene lookup returns CDR1 DFQATT and CDR2 SNEGSKA (reference sequence). CDR3 DNA sequence: TGCAGTGTTTCGACTAGCGCCGAGCAGTTCTTC. Protein: CSVSTSAEQFF.